What follows describes a single T cell receptor beta chain. This clonotype was recorded a few times. The target of this receptor is not known. Base qualities were left out, and no much larger clone turns up one base away. These data come from a study of response to subunit inactivated influenza vaccine listed by TCRdb under 2018. A note on the overall study: Deep quantitative T cell receptor repertoire profiling was used in the study to track responses to a trivalent subunit inactivated influenza vaccine.

The CDR3 runs 14 amino acids, cysteine and phenylalanine included. Just the 42-base CDR3 DNA is kept, in frame starting at base 1. Cut back by 5 bases and 7 bases, the V and J ends lie 14 bases apart. Reading the germline V gene gives CDR1 SGHTA and CDR2 FQGNSA. The library was generated by RT-PCR. Reads for this sample came from an Illumina HiSeq 2500. TCRdb reworked the public reads: Q25 trimming with fastp, MiXCR clone assembly, productive beta chains retained. Rows merge per CDR3 protein into single entries with the most common DNA and genes. The sample table records about 540,000 distinct CDR3 sequences; around 21% of these occur just once. Jointly, the top ten make up approximately 2.9% of the sample. Broader findings and caveats from the paper: The authors suggested that each seasonal influenza vaccination may recruit only a limited number of new T cells.

These same data were also listed under a study on T cells expressing NK-cell markers. Reported in the second study: The TCR beta cDNA libraries were made using 5'RACE template switching, a step that added both a universal primer site and unique molecular identifiers. Three sorted T-cell subsets (CD3+CD56+NKG2C+, CD3+CD56+NKG2C- and CD3+CD56-NKG2C+) from eight donors had their TCR beta-chain repertoires profiled. Seven of the eight sequenced donors were HCMV-seropositive and one was HCMV-seronegative. To restrict sorting to alphabetaTCR-expressing T cells, an anti-gammadeltaTCR antibody was added in several experiments. In a handful of donors, the dominant CD3+CD56+NKG2C+ clonotypes were found to rank among the top 10 CD8+ clonotypes and to make up roughly 1.0-7.0% of CD8+ T cells. Those dominant clonotypes were again the most abundant among CD3+CD56-NKG2C+ cells in a few donors, at about 28.3-65%. Whether the expanded NKG2C-expressing T cell clones were specific for HCMV antigens was left unclear. The study sequenced eight donors, all healthy volunteers chosen at random: three men and five women. To determine HCMV serostatus, a commercial ELISA kit was used to detect HCMV-specific IgG in serum. Peripheral blood mononuclear cells were isolated from blood by Ficoll density gradient centrifugation. CD4+ and CD8+ T cells were isolated from PBMC by magnetic immunoseparation with Miltenyi isolation kits. Priming for cDNA synthesis came from the TCR beta constant segment, and two successive PCR amplification steps followed. The libraries were sequenced on Illumina HiSeq 2000/2500, MiSeq or NextSeq, producing 2 x 150 bp reads. MIGEC was used to demultiplex reads and group reads by UMI, and MiTCR was used to assemble and quantify clonotypes. To exclude erroneous sequences, only TCR cDNA sequences supported by at least two reads were retained. The tcR package was used for downstream repertoire analysis, and clonotypes were matched between fractions using CDR3 nucleotide sequence together with V segment. VDJmatch was used to annotate antigen specificity against VDJdb, with one amino acid substitution allowed in CDR3.

The receptor comes from a man over 45 who received an inactivated influenza vaccine. Donor details come from another sample of the same person, matched by shared clones. The material was CD4+ T cells sorted from PBMCs, obtained about 12 days after vaccination. The sequence is built from TRBV7-2 and TRBJ2-2; the D call is tentative, TRBD1 or TRBD2, as each matches 6 bases. The nucleotides are TGTGCCAGCAGCCGTCTAGGAGGGGGCGGGGAGCTGTTTTTT. It codes for CASSRLGGGGELFF.